This T cell receptor (beta chain) was found in a study of T cell repertoires in cytomegalovirus infection. Study as a whole: A matching HLA type, together with CMV infection, was signaled by public TCR beta signatures. Study outcomes and limitations: CMV carriers having the relevant HLA were flagged by cumulative public TCR beta family frequency. CMV-specific TCR beta clonotypes restricted by HLA-C were the ones dominating the ex vivo response.

TCRdb recomputed calls from the reads with MiXCR, one row per CDR3 protein. The data hold tens of thousands of distinct CDR3 sequences, with 3% to 4.5% observed a single time. Germline CDR1 is SGHTA and CDR2 is FQGNSA. The germline V and J ends were trimmed by 0 bases and 7 bases, with 4 bases remaining between them. CDR3 length: 12 residues. This clonotype has at least ten counts. What it binds is unknown. The chain joins TRBV7-2 to TRBJ2-1; no clear D. Sequencing used PBMCs. The receptor was isolated from a human donor in good health (CMV status not recorded). Some clones in this sample may be carry-over from other donors' samples. CDR3 protein: CASSLARNEQFF. The CDR3 bases are TGTGCCAGCAGCTTAGCGCGGAATGAGCAGTTCTTC.